Following are 11 T cell receptor beta chains from one sample sequenced in a study of T cells expressing NK-cell markers. TCRdb reprocessed the 5' RACE reads, with one entry per CDR3 protein and no DNA. The sample holds 150,000 or so distinct CDR3 sequences. Sequences were obtained from blood T cells: a sorted CD56 or NKG2C T cell subset, CD4+ or CD8+ T cells, or bulk PBMC T cells (not recorded which). These receptors all come from a woman between 18 and 75 years old in good health.

The chain joins TRBV20-1 to TRBJ2-7; lacking DNA, the TRBD1 call made by TCRdb goes unchecked. Germline loops: CDR1 DFQATT, CDR2 SNEGSKA (reference sequence). This CDR3 contains 13 residues. CDR3 sequence: CSVPGRSSYEQYF.

The rearrangement links TRBV3-1 to TRBJ1-1; TCRdb indicates TRBD1, and absent DNA this call remains unverified. The germline gives CDR1 LGHDT, CDR2 YNNKEL (reference sequence). This CDR3 spans 16 amino acids. The CDR3 region is CASSTRAAARNTEAFF.

The chain joins TRBV20-1 to TRBJ2-3; the D call from TCRdb, TRBD2, cannot be confirmed without DNA. Germline V gene sequence: CDR1 DFQATT, CDR2 SNEGSKA (reference sequence). The CDR3 extends over 15 amino acids. The CDR3 is CSATGAGGRADTQYF.

This chain uses TRBV5-4 with TRBJ2-5; there is no DNA to check the TCRdb D call of TRBD2. The germline V gene encodes CDR1 SGHNT and CDR2 YYREEE (reference sequence). The CDR3 contains 14 residues. The CDR3 region is CASRRSGGQETQYF.

The J gene is TRBJ1-4, the V gene TRBV5-1. The CDR3 loop spans 14 amino acids. Germline V gene data show CDR1 as SGHRS and CDR2 as YFSETQ. The CDR3 sequence: CASSLGSTNEKLFF.

V is TRBV5-1 and J is TRBJ1-1; TCRdb lists TRBD1, though no DNA is available to test this call. The CDR3 spans 14 residues. Germline assignment: CDR1 SGHRS and CDR2 YFSETQ. The CDR3 loop reads CASTTGTVNTEAFF.

This chain joins TRBV7-9 and TRBJ2-7; TCRdb's D call, TRBD2, is unchecked because there is no DNA. The V gene's germline CDR1 is SEHNR and CDR2 FQNEAQ (reference sequence). The CDR3 spans 14 residues. The chain's CDR3 is CASSLTSRFSEQYF.

This rearrangement joins TRBV4-1 to TRBJ2-2; TCRdb picks TRBD2, but there is no DNA to check that call. Germline loops: CDR1 MGHRA, CDR2 YSYEKL. The CDR3 covers 16 residues. CDR3 in amino acids: CASSPMFQRDVGELFF.

J is TRBJ1-2 and V is TRBV25-1. In germline, CDR1 is MGHDK, CDR2 SYGVNS. The CDR3 is made up of 13 amino acids. CDR3 protein: CASSEGQFYGYTF.

V is TRBV12-3 or TRBV12-4 and J is TRBJ2-7; TCRdb lists TRBD1, though no DNA is available to test this call. The CDR3 is made up of 17 amino acids. The CDR3 loop reads CASSLDTWTGDSYEQYF.

V usage is TRBV19 and J usage is TRBJ1-2; TCRdb names TRBD1, which stays unverified in the absence of DNA. Germline V gene sequence: CDR1 LNHDA, CDR2 SQIVND (reference sequence). CDR3 length equals 13 residues. CDR3 amino acids: CASSVTGGVGYTF. The entire variable domain, with the rest obtained from reference TRBV19 and TRBJ1-2, is as follows: DGGITQSPKYLFRKEGQNVTLSCEQNLNHDAMYWYRQDPGQGLRLIYYSQIVNDFQKGDIAEGYSVSREKKESFPLTVTSAQKNPTAFYLCASSVTGGVGYTFGSGTRLTVV.